The rows below give T cell receptor beta chains drawn from one sample of a study of T cells expressing NK-cell markers. Following a re-call of the 5' RACE reads, TCRdb has one entry per CDR3 protein and lacks DNA. Recorded for this sample: some 280,000 distinct CDR3 sequences. Specimen: blood T cells: a sorted CD56 or NKG2C T cell subset, CD4+ or CD8+ T cells, or bulk PBMC T cells (not recorded which). These receptors came from a young man in good health. The CDR3 runs from the conserved cysteine through the conserved F or W. Each record gives: J gene, V gene, CDR3 protein.

>TRBJ2-1|TRBV7-9
CASRSLPRGNEQFF
>TRBJ2-6|TRBV20-1
CSATPREGAGANVLTF
>TRBJ1-2|TRBV12-3/TRBV12-4
CASSLGTHGYTF
>TRBJ1-5|TRBV6-1
CASSRVAGAGQPQHF
>TRBJ1-3|TRBV5-1
CASSLGQSSGNTIYF
>TRBJ2-1|TRBV11-2
CASSLLRGRTHNEQFF
>TRBJ1-1|TRBV12-3/TRBV12-4
CASSRETGQVIMNTEAFF
>TRBJ1-3|TRBV7-2
CASSLGGTRSGNTIYF
>TRBJ2-1|TRBV5-6
CASSLYIAGNEQFF
>TRBJ2-6|TRBV27
CASSARLAGGPSGANVLTF
>TRBJ1-2|TRBV7-2
CASSLGRTGGNYGYTF
>TRBJ2-1|TRBV20-1
CSARLAGDFNEQFF
>TRBJ2-7|TRBV7-2
CASSPGLAGRIPYEQYF
>TRBJ2-5|TRBV5-1
CASSLEPTGLETQYF
>TRBJ2-2|TRBV5-6
CASSAGPSNTGELFF
>TRBJ1-2|TRBV6-2/TRBV6-3
CAGGRAGFYGYTF
>TRBJ2-5|TRBV12-3/TRBV12-4
CASTLASGMETQYF
>TRBJ1-6|TRBV6-2/TRBV6-3
CASSGTGISPLHF
>TRBJ2-5|TRBV2
CASSPTPERQETQYF
>TRBJ2-2|TRBV7-7
CASSQLAGGLSGELFF
>TRBJ2-5|TRBV27
CASSSREWGTQYF
>TRBJ2-1|TRBV20-1
CSAPRLAQFGNEQFF
>TRBJ2-5|TRBV6-1
CASSVAGPQETQYF
>TRBJ2-1|TRBV12-3/TRBV12-4
CASLPRVEGGDEQFF
>TRBJ2-6|TRBV29-1
CSVEGPGVSGANVLTF
>TRBJ1-5|TRBV12-3/TRBV12-4
CASSTTRQPQHF
>TRBJ2-7|TRBV27
CASRRQTGTGGNEQYF
>TRBJ1-2|TRBV20-1
CSAGGPHVNYGYTF
>TRBJ1-4|TRBV12-3/TRBV12-4
CASSLRQNNEKLFF
>TRBJ2-3|TRBV12-3/TRBV12-4
CASSLRTREADTQYF
>TRBJ1-5|TRBV27
CASSLWADQPQHF
>TRBJ2-6|TRBV27
CASKLSGANVLTF
>TRBJ2-1|TRBV12-3/TRBV12-4
CASSFRPLAVGYSYNEQFF
>TRBJ2-1|TRBV7-2
CASSWLAGEYNEQFF
>TRBJ2-3|TRBV3-1
CASSQDRVWSTDTQYF
>TRBJ2-6|TRBV25-1
CASSGTSGSSGANVLTF
>TRBJ1-1|TRBV20-1
CSARWGGNTEAFF
>TRBJ2-3|TRBV29-1
CSVGLAGPDTQYF
>TRBJ2-1|TRBV5-1
CASSLAGVPFF
>TRBJ1-6|TRBV7-6
CASSLDRNSPLHF
>TRBJ1-2|TRBV6-1
CASSGTGRRTGGYTF
>TRBJ1-5|TRBV12-3/TRBV12-4
CASSSGIRGIKPQHF
>TRBJ2-2|TRBV10-3
CAISEPGELFF
>TRBJ2-2|TRBV7-2
CASSPGWNTGELFF
>TRBJ2-7|TRBV16
CASSQSSGPPRREQYF
>TRBJ2-2|TRBV5-1
CASSLLGGERTNTGELFF
>TRBJ1-4|TRBV12-3/TRBV12-4
CASSLGGAANEKLFF
>TRBJ2-3|TRBV20-1
CSARKDGGVYDTQYF
>TRBJ2-4|TRBV4-3
CASSPGQGDIQYF
>TRBJ2-1|TRBV5-1
CASSSSSGKVYEQFF
>TRBJ1-2|TRBV7-2
CASSSGTGDYGYTF